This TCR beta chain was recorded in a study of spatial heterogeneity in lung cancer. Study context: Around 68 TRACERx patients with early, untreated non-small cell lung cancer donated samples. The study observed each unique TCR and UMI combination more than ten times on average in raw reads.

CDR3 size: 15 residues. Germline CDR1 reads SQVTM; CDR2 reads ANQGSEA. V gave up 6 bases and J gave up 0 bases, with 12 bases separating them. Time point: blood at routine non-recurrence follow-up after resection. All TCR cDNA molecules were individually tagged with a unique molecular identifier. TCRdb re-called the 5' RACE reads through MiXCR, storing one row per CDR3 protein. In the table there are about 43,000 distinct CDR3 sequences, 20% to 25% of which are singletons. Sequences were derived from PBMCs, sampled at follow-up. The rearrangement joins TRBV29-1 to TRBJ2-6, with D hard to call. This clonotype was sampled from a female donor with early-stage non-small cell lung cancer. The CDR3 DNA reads TGCAGCGTCCGCCGAGATTACTCTGGGGCCAACGTCCTGACTTTC. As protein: CSVRRDYSGANVLTF.